These 21 T cell receptor beta chains came from one sample sequenced in a study of cytomegalovirus exposure and HLA in healthy donors. The PCR made use of 60 Vbeta and 13 Jbeta primers. TCRdb's copy holds only in-frame clones and misses some; the assay was immunoSEQ multiplex PCR. The sample lists roughly 130,000 clones; 70% to 80% were seen once. Sequencing input: PBMCs. Receptors were obtained from a woman in her forties or fifties in good health and CMV-seropositive.

The CDR3 is CASSFLAGTGETQYF. CDR3 nucleotide sequence: TGTGCCAGCAGTTTTCTAGCGGGGACAGGAGAGACCCAGTACTTC. The rearrangement links TRBV27 to TRBJ2-5, with D maybe TRBD2 (9 bases). Per the germline V gene, CDR1 is MNHEY and CDR2 is SMNVEV (reference sequence). With 3 bases removed from V and 4 bases from J, the gap between germline ends came to 15 bases. This CDR3 comprises 15 residues.

The chain has TRBV7-9 and TRBJ2-5; TRBD1 aligns across 9 bases. The DNA end lines up better with TRBJ2-7; the J call may be wrong. Per germline, CDR1 SEHNR and CDR2 FQNEAQ (reference sequence). CDR3 size: 13 residues. The CDR3 DNA is TGTGCCAGCAGCTGGGGGACAGGGAACGAGCAGTACTTC. Its protein is CASSWGTGNEQYF.

This sequence joins TRBV9 and TRBJ1-5; possibly TRBD1 for D (5 bases). V was trimmed by 3 bases and J by 2 bases, leaving 12 bases between them. Germline loops: CDR1 SGDLS, CDR2 YYNGEE. This CDR3 contains 15 residues. DNA of the CDR3: TGTGCCAGCAGCGGAAGGGGCGCTGGCAATCAGCCCCAGCATTTT. This translates into CASSGRGAGNQPQHF. Based on the CDR3 plus reference TRBV9 and TRBJ1-5, the full variable domain is DSGVTQTPKHLITATGQRVTLRCSPRSGDLSVYWYQQSLDQGLQFLIQYYNGEERAKGNILERFSAQQFPDLHSELNLSSLELGDSALYFCASSGRGAGNQPQHFGDGTRLSIL.

The chain uses TRBV1 and TRBJ2-5; the table's D call, TRBD2, has no DNA check behind it. TRBV1 is a pseudogene. The CDR3 has 16 amino acids. The chain's CDR3 is CTSSRNGTSGGETQYF. Written as DNA, the CDR3 is TGCACCAGCAGCCGGAACGGGACTAGCGGGGGGGAGACCCAGTACTTC.

The chain joins TRBV9 to TRBJ2-7; 8 bases match TRBD2. The CDR3 consists of 14 residues. Trimming took 0 bases from V and 5 from J; bases not matched to a gene: 4. Germline values: CDR1 SGDLS, CDR2 YYNGEE. CDR3 protein: CASSVVGREDEQYF. As DNA, the CDR3 is TGTGCCAGCAGCGTAGTGGGGCGGGAGGACGAGCAGTACTTC.

The chain recombines TRBV28 with TRBJ1-2; perhaps TRBD1 as D (5 bases). Per germline, CDR1 MDHEN and CDR2 SYDVKM. The CDR3 consists of 14 residues. V was cut by 4 bases and J by 3 bases, with 12 bases left in between. In DNA, the CDR3 is TGTGCCAGCAGTTCCGGAGGGGACGACTATGGCTACACCTTC. As protein: CASSSGGDDYGYTF.

The J gene is TRBJ1-5, the V gene TRBV7-2; TRBD1 matches 8 bases. The CDR3 contains 14 residues. V gave up 6 bases and J gave up 7 bases; unmatched junction bases: 8. CDR1 is SGHTA and CDR2 is FQGNSA in the germline V gene. The CDR3 DNA follows: TGTGCCAGCAGACCCGGACAGGGCGGACAGCCCCAGCATTTT. This codes for CASRPGQGGQPQHF.

The genes are TRBV19 and TRBJ1-5; 8 nucleotides agree with TRBD1. With V trimmed by 5 bases and J by 6 bases, 6 bases remained unmatched. This CDR3 spans 14 amino acids. Germline assignment: CDR1 LNHDA and CDR2 SQIVND (reference sequence). The CDR3 is CASSPRTGFQPQHF. CDR3 DNA sequence: TGTGCCAGTAGTCCCAGGACAGGGTTTCAGCCCCAGCATTTT.

V gene TRBV7-3 combines with J gene TRBJ1-6, with D possibly matching TRBD1 (6 bases). Deletions cut 5 bases from V and 7 bases from J, with 15 bases between. Germline values: CDR1 SGHTA, CDR2 FQGTGA. CDR3 length: 15 amino acids. CDR3 in amino acids: CASSRGQLGNSPLHF. The CDR3 region has the DNA TGTGCCAGCAGCCGAGGACAGCTTGGGAATTCACCCCTCCACTTT.

DNA for the CDR3: TGTGCCAGCAGCCAATCCATCAGGGGGACTGAAGCTTTCTTT. It encodes CASSQSIRGTEAFF. J is TRBJ1-1 and V is TRBV16; TRBD1 matches at 7 bases. This CDR3 is built from 14 residues. The J segment lost 5 bases and the V segment lost 0 bases, leaving 3 bases of the junction unmatched. Germline CDR1 reads KGHSY; CDR2 reads FQNENV.

This clone showed up just once. The chain couples TRBV2 to TRBJ1-5, with no clear D. Germline V CDR1 and CDR2: SNHLY, FYNNEI. V shed 7 bases and J shed 8 bases, with 12 bases lying between them. The CDR3 has 12 residues. The CDR3 reads CASMNRGEPQHF. CDR3 nucleotides: TGTGCCAGCATGAACCGGGGAGAGCCCCAGCATTTT. Combining the CDR3 with reference TRBV2 and TRBJ1-5 gives the whole variable domain EPEVTQTPSHQVTQMGQEVILRCVPISNHLYFYWYRQILGQKVEFLVSFYNNEISEKSEIFDDQFSVERPDGSNFTLKIRSTKLEDSAMYFCASMNRGEPQHFGDGTRLSIL.

The gene calls are TRBV5-1 and TRBJ2-4, with 13 positions matching TRBD2. The germline V gene has CDR1 SGHRS and CDR2 YFSETQ. V lost 0 bases to trimming and J lost 5 bases; unmatched junction nucleotides: 8. This CDR3 has 18 amino acids. The CDR3 region has the DNA TGCGCCAGCAGCTTGGCCTCAACTAGCGGGGGGGCCCAAAACATTCAGTACTTC. The encoded protein is CASSLASTSGGAQNIQYF.

The chain has TRBV11-2 and TRBJ1-1; 7 bases line up with TRBD1. The V segment lost 5 bases and the J segment 5 bases; nucleotides outside the gene matches: 5. Germline assignment: CDR1 SGHAT and CDR2 FQNNGV. The CDR3 is made up of 13 amino acids. In DNA, the CDR3 is TGTGCCAGCAGCGTCCAGACAGGGACTGAAGCTTTCTTT. Translated, it gives CASSVQTGTEAFF.

This clone was recorded only once. The V gene is TRBV6-1, the J gene TRBJ2-5; 7 bases align to TRBD1. The CDR3 is 14 amino acids. Trimming took 9 bases from V and 4 from J; bases not matched to a gene: 11. Germline V gene lookup returns CDR1 MNHNS and CDR2 SASEGT. The CDR3 DNA reads as TGTGCCAGTTTAGGTACAGGGGATCGAGAGACCCAGTACTTC. Its translation is CASLGTGDRETQYF.

The rearrangement joins TRBV4-3 to TRBJ1-2; no definite D call. CDR1 and CDR2 (germline): LGHNA, YSLEER. With 1 base removed from V and 7 bases from J, the gap between germline ends came to 10 bases. This CDR3 has 13 amino acids. CDR3 bases: TGCGCCAGCAGCCAAGGGGATGGAGGTGGCTACACCTTC. Its protein is CASSQGDGGGYTF.

J is TRBJ1-2 and V is TRBV15; D is possibly TRBD1 (6 bases). The V and J ends lost 0 bases and 4 bases respectively, with 9 bases between them. Germline CDR1 LNHNV, CDR2 YYDKDF (reference sequence). This CDR3 contains 14 residues. The CDR3 coding sequence is TGTGCCACCAGCAGAGATAGGGGGACCTATGGCTACACCTTC. Protein: CATSRDRGTYGYTF.

V usage is TRBV7-9 and J usage is TRBJ2-3, with TRBD2 matching 9 bases. This CDR3 contains 15 residues. CDR1 and CDR2 (germline): SEHNR, FQNEAQ (reference sequence). CDR3 bases: TGTTCTAGCTCTAATAGCGGGGGCCCGCAAGATACGCAGTATTTT. Protein product: CSSSNSGGPQDTQYF.

This clone occurred a few times. The J gene is TRBJ2-7, the V gene TRBV5-1; no reliable D call. Trimming took 0 bases from V and 2 from J, leaving 12 bases between them. The CDR3 runs 15 residues. CDR1 is SGHRS and CDR2 is YFSETQ in the germline V gene. Here the CDR3 reads CASSLVLRSTYEQYF. The CDR3 DNA follows: TGCGCCAGCAGCTTGGTTCTCAGGTCTACCTACGAGCAGTACTTC.

Only a few counts were recorded for this clone. This sequence joins TRBV4-1 and TRBJ1-1; 9 bases agree with TRBD1. CDR3 length equals 13 residues. Germline V gene data show CDR1 as MGHRA and CDR2 as YSYEKL. Trimming cost V 4 bases and J 7 bases; bases outside gene matches: 4. For the CDR3, the DNA is TGCGCCAGCAGCCGATGGACAGGGGATGAAGCTTTCTTT. Translation: CASSRWTGDEAFF.

The chain joins TRBV29-1 to TRBJ2-7; tentative D call: TRBD1 (6 bases). CDR1 and CDR2 from the germline V gene are SQVTM and ANQGSEA. V shed 4 bases and J shed 0 bases, with 10 bases lying between them. This CDR3 is built from 13 residues. The CDR3 region is CSVVVRGSYEQYF. Written as DNA, the CDR3 is TGCAGCGTTGTGGTCAGGGGCTCCTACGAGCAGTACTTC.

The V call is TRBV4-2, the J call TRBJ2-3; 8 bases line up with TRBD1. The length of the CDR3 is 16 residues. CDR1 LGHNA and CDR2 YNFKEQ come from the germline V gene. The J segment lost 4 bases and the V segment lost 1 base, leaving 7 bases of the junction unmatched. The CDR3 nucleotides read TGTGCCAGCAGCCAAGGCACAGGGGGATACTCAGATACGCAGTATTTT. Protein product: CASSQGTGGYSDTQYF.